This passage covers 8 T cell receptor beta chains from one sample sequenced in a study of CD8+ T cells in alopecia areata. The authors extracted RNA and reverse transcribed it into cDNA as the sequencing template. Libraries were prepared by immunoSEQ multiplex PCR; TCRdb keeps only in-frame clonotypes and omits some of them. The table includes 200,000 to 250,000 clones, roughly three fifths detected once. What was sequenced was CD8+ T cells sorted from blood. All receptors come from a human donor in good health.

This sequence joins TRBV29-1 and TRBJ2-5; 8 bases align to TRBD1. The CDR3 has 20 residues. The germline gives CDR1 SQVTM, CDR2 ANQGSEA. The J segment lost 0 bases and the V segment lost 4 bases, leaving 22 bases of the junction unmatched. In nucleotides, the CDR3 is TGCAGCGTTGCGCTAGGCCGGACAGGGCCTCCATACGCCTACCAAGAGACCCAGTACTTC. Translating it yields CSVALGRTGPPYAYQETQYF. The full variable domain, its missing parts supplied by reference TRBV29-1 and TRBJ2-5, is SAVISQKPSRDICQRGTSLTIQCQVDSQVTMMFWYRQQPGQSLTLIATANQGSEATYESGFVIDKFPISRPNLTFSTLTVSNMSPEDSSIYLCSVALGRTGPPYAYQETQYFGPGTRLLVL.

This chain uses TRBV7-6 with TRBJ2-2, with 7 bases matching TRBD1. Germline loops: CDR1 SGHVS, CDR2 FNYEAQ. With 4 bases clipped from V and 2 bases from J, the junction kept 4 bases outside the gene matches. CDR3 length equals 15 residues. This CDR3 reads CASSSRDSNTGELFF. For the CDR3, the DNA is TGTGCCAGCAGCTCCCGGGACAGCAACACCGGGGAGCTGTTTTTT.

The chain combines TRBV2 with TRBJ2-1; D unresolved. The germline V gene has CDR1 SNHLY and CDR2 FYNNEI. V was clipped by 3 bases and J by 8 bases, with 11 bases between them. This CDR3 region has 13 residues. CDR3 DNA sequence: TGTGCCAGCAGTGAGTGGGCCAACGATGAGCAGTTCTTC. Translating it yields CASSEWANDEQFF.

This clone was recorded a few times. J is TRBJ1-5 and V is TRBV6-5; D is uncertain. V was clipped by 6 bases and J by 0 bases, with 6 bases between them. The CDR3 is made up of 13 amino acids. Germline V gives CDR1 MNHEY, CDR2 SVGAGI. The CDR3 nucleotides read TGTGCCAGCAGACTGTATAGCAATCAGCCCCAGCATTTT. Encoded protein: CASRLYSNQPQHF.

V is TRBV13 and J is TRBJ1-6; 8 bases align to TRBD1. The CDR3 contains 15 residues. CDR1 and CDR2 from the germline V gene are PRHDT and FYEKMQ (reference sequence). J gave up 7 bases and V 6 bases, and 8 bases lay outside the gene matches. CDR3 amino acids: CASRFRTGSNSPLHF. The CDR3 region has the DNA TGTGCCAGCAGATTCCGGACAGGGTCAAATTCACCCCTCCACTTT.

This clone came up a few times. The sample carries other DNA sequences with the same CDR3. The chain is built from TRBV29-1 and TRBJ1-2, with no clear D. The germline gives CDR1 SQVTM, CDR2 ANQGSEA. The CDR3 length is 11 residues. Trimming removed 4 bases from V and 2 bases from J, with 5 bases in between. The CDR3 protein is CSVVSNYGYTF. The DNA for the CDR3 is TGCAGCGTTGTTTCAAACTATGGCTACACCTTC.

This clone was seen a handful of times. The chain employs TRBV11-2 and TRBJ2-1; the D is unclear. V was pared by 1 base and J by 5 bases, with 12 bases between. Germline CDR1 SGHAT, CDR2 FQNNGV. This CDR3 is built from 15 residues. The CDR3 nucleotides read TGTGCCAGCAGCTTAGCCCCTGGGCCCCACAATGAGCAGTTCTTC. Translation: CASSLAPGPHNEQFF.

The genes are TRBV5-4 and TRBJ2-1, with D possibly matching TRBD1 (5 bases). This CDR3 spans 17 amino acids. V dropped 1 base and J dropped 0 bases, with 14 bases sitting between them. CDR1 and CDR2 (germline): SGHNT, YYREEE (reference sequence). The CDR3 here is CASSLRVHRSSYNEQFF. CDR3 coding DNA: TGTGCCAGCAGCTTGCGGGTCCACAGGAGCTCCTACAATGAGCAGTTCTTC.